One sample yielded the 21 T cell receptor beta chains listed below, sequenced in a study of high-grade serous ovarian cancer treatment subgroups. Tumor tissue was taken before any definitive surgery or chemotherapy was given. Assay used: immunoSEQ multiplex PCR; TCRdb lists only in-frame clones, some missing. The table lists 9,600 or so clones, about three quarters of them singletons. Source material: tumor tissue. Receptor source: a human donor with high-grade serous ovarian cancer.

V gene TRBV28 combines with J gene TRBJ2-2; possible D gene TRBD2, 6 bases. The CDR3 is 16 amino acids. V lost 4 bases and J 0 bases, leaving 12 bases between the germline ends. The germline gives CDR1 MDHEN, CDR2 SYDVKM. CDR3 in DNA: TGTGCCAGCAGTTACCCACCGGGGGCGAACACCGGGGAGCTGTTTTTT. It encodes CASSYPPGANTGELFF.

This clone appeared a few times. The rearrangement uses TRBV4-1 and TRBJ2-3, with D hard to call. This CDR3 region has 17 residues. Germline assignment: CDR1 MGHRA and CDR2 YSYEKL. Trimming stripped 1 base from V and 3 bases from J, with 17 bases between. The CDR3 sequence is CASSQGKGSERTDTQYF. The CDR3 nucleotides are TGCGCCAGCAGCCAAGGGAAGGGAAGCGAAAGAACAGATACGCAGTATTTT.

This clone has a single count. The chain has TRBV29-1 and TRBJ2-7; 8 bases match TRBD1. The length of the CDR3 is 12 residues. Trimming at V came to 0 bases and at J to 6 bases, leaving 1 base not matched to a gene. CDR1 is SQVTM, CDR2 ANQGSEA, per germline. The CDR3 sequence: CSVEDRGREQYF. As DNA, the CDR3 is TGCAGCGTTGAAGACAGGGGGCGCGAGCAGTACTTC.

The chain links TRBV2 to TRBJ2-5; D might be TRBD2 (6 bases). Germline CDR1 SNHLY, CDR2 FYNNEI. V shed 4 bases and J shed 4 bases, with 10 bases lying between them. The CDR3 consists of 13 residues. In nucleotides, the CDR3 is TGTGCCAGCAGTGTGGAGGGAATAGAGACCCAGTACTTC. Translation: CASSVEGIETQYF.

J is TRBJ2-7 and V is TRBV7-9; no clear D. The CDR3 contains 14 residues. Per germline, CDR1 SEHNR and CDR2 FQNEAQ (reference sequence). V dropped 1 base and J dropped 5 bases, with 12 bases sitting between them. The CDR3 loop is CASSLVELAHEQYF. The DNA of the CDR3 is TGTGCCAGCAGCTTAGTTGAGTTAGCCCACGAGCAGTACTTC. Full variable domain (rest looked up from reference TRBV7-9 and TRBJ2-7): DTGVSQNPRHKITKRGQNVTFRCDPISEHNRLYWYRQTLGQGPEFLTYFQNEAQLEKSRLLSDRFSAERPKGSFSTLEIQRTEQGDSAMYLCASSLVELAHEQYFGPGTRLTVT.

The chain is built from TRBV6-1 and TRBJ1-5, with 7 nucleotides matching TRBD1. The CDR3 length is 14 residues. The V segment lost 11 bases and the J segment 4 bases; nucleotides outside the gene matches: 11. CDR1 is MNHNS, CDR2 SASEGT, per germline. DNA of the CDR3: TGTGCCGCAACCTCCGGGACAGTGAATCAGCCCCAGCATTTT. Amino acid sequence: CAATSGTVNQPQHF.

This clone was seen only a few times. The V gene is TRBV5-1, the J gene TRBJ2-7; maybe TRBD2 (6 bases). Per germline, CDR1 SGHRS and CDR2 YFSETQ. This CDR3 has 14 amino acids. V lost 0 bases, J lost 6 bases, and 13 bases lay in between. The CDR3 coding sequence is TGCGCCAGCAGCTTGGGCGGGGCGCCTTTCGAGCAGTACTTC. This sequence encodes CASSLGGAPFEQYF.

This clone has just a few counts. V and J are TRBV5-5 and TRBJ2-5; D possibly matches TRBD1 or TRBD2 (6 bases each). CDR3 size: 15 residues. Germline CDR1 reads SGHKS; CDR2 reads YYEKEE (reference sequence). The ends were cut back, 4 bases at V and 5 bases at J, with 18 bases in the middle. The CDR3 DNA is TGTGCCAGCAGCACCATAGGGGGGCAGGGGGAGACCCAGTACTTC. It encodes CASSTIGGQGETQYF.

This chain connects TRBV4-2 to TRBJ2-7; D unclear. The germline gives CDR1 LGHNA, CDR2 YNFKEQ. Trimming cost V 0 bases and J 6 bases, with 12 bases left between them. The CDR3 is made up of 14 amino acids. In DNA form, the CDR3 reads TGTGCCAGCAGCCAAGATCTAGTAACTCGCGAGCAGTACTTC. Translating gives CASSQDLVTREQYF.

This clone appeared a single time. The CDR3 coding sequence is TGCGCCAGCAGCGAAGGGACAGGGGTCGAAAAACTGTTTTTT. Translated, it gives CASSEGTGVEKLFF. This chain connects TRBV5-1 to TRBJ1-4, with 10 nucleotides matching TRBD1. The germline V gene encodes CDR1 SGHRS and CDR2 YFSETQ. V was pared by 4 bases and J by 8 bases, with 5 bases of the junction left unmatched. The CDR3 has 14 amino acids.

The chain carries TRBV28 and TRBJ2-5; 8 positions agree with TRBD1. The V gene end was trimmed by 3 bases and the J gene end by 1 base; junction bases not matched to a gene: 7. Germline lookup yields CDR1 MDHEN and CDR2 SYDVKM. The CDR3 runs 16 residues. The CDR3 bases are TGTGCCAGCAGTTTGAGGGCAGGGGGCCTCCAAGAGACCCAGTACTTC. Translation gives CASSLRAGGLQETQYF. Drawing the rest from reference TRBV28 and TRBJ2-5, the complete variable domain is DVKVTQSSRYLVKRTGEKVFLECVQDMDHENMFWYRQDPGLGLRLIYFSYDVKMKEKGDIPEGYSVSREKKERFSLILESASTNQTSMYLCASSLRAGGLQETQYFGPGTRLLVL.

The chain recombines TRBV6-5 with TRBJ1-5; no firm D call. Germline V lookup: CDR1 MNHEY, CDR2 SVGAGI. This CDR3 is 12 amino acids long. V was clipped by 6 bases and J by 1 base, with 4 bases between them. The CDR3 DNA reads TGTGCCAGCAGGACCAGCAATCAGCCCCAGCATTTT. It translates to CASRTSNQPQHF.

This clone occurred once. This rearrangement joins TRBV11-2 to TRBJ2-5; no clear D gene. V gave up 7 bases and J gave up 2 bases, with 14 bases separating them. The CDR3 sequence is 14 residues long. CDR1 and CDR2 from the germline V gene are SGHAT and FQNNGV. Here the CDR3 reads CASNYRAQQETQYF. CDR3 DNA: TGTGCCAGCAACTATCGGGCGCAACAAGAGACCCAGTACTTC.

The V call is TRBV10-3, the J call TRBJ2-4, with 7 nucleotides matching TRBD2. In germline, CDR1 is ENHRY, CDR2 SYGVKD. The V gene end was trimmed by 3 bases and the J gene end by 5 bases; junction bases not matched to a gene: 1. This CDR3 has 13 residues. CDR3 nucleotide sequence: TGTGCCATCAGTGAACGGGAGGAAAACATTCAGTACTTC. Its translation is CAISEREENIQYF.

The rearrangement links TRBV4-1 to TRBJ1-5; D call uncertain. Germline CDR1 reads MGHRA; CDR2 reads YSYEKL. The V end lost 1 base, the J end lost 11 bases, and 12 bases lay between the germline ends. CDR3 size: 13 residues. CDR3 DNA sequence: TGCGCCAGCAGCCAAGGTCCGACGGAAGCCCAGCATTTT. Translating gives CASSQGPTEAQHF.

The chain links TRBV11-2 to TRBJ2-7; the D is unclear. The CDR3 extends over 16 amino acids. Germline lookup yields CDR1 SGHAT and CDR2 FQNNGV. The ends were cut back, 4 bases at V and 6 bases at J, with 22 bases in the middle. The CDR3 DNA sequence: TGTGCCAGCAGCTACTCCCAACGCCACGAGGCTGTCGAGCAGTACTTC. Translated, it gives CASSYSQRHEAVEQYF.

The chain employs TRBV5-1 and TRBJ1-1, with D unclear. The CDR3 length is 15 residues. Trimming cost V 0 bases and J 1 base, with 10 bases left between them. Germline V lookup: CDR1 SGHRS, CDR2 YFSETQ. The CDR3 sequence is CASSLASRRNTEAFF. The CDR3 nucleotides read TGCGCCAGCAGCTTGGCCAGCAGAAGGAACACTGAAGCTTTCTTT.

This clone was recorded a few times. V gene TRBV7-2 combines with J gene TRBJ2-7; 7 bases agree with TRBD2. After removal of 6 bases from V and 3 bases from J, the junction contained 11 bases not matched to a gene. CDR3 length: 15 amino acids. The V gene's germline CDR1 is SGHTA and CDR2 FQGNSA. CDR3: CASSRTGGSGYEQYF. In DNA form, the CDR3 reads TGTGCCAGCAGTCGGACGGGGGGTTCAGGCTACGAGCAGTACTTC.

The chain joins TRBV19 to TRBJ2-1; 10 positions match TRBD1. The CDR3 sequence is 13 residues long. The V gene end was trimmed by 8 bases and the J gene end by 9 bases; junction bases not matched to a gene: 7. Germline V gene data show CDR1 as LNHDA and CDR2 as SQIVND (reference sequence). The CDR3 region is CASYDRGPGEQFF. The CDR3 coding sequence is TGTGCCAGTTATGACAGGGGGCCAGGTGAGCAGTTCTTC.

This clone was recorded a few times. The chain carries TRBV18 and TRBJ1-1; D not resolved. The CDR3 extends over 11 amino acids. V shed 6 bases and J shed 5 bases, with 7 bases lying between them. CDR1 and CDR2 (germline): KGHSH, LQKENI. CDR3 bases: TGTGCCAGCTCCACGGGGACTGAAGCTTTCTTT. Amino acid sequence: CASSTGTEAFF.

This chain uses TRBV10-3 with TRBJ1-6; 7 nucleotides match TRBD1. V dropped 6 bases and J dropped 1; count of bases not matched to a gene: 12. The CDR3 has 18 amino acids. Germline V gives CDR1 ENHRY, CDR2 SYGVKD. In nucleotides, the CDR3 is TGTGCCATCAGCGAGACGCTGACAGGGACGTCCTATAATTCACCCCTCCACTTT. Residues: CAISETLTGTSYNSPLHF.